Each of the 9 T cell receptor beta chains below was sequenced from the same sample in a study of CD8 T cells in ankylosing spondylitis. TCRdb passed the 5' RACE reads through MiXCR, listing each CDR3 protein once. The sample carries under 450,000 distinct CDR3 sequences, 20% to 25% recorded once. The source material was blood, either unsorted or a sorted T cell fraction (not recorded which). These receptors all come from a male donor with ankylosing spondylitis or in good health (not recorded which).

This clonotype was counted only a few times. V usage is TRBV5-1 and J usage is TRBJ1-1; maybe TRBD1 (5 bases). The CDR3 has 13 residues. V was cut by 5 bases and J by 6 bases, with 14 bases left in between. CDR1 and CDR2 from the germline V gene are SGHRS and YFSETQ. The CDR3 region is CASSGREVAEAFF. DNA for the CDR3: TGCGCCAGCAGTGGCAGGGAGGTCGCTGAAGCTTTCTTT.

The genes are TRBV6-5 and TRBJ2-5, with 11 bases matching TRBD2. The CDR3 covers 17 residues. CDR1 MNHEY and CDR2 SVGAGI come from the germline V gene. V was pared by 0 bases and J by 1 base, with 4 bases of the junction left unmatched. CDR3 in DNA: TGTGCCAGCAGTTACTCCCTTAGCGGGGGGGCCCAAGAGACCCAGTACTTC. Translated: CASSYSLSGGAQETQYF.

V usage is TRBV5-1 and J usage is TRBJ2-1; D may correspond to TRBD1 or TRBD2 (6 bases each). Per germline, CDR1 SGHRS and CDR2 YFSETQ. The ends were cut back, 4 bases at V and 6 bases at J, with 17 bases in the middle. The CDR3 loop spans 15 amino acids. The chain's CDR3 is CASSPGHREVNEQFF. DNA of the CDR3: TGCGCCAGCAGCCCAGGCCACAGGGAGGTCAATGAGCAGTTCTTC. Looking up the rest from reference TRBV5-1 and TRBJ2-1 gives the full variable domain: KAGVTQTPRYLIKTRGQQVTLSCSPISGHRSVSWYQQTPGQGLQFLFEYFSETQRNKGNFPGRFSGRQFSNSRSEMNVSTLELGDSALYLCASSPGHREVNEQFFGPGTRLTVL.

This clonotype has only a few counts. The V gene is TRBV7-8, the J gene TRBJ2-7; D ambiguous. Trimming stripped 5 bases from V and 3 bases from J, with 14 bases between. This CDR3 has 14 residues. Germline V lookup: CDR1 SGHVS, CDR2 FQNEAQ. CDR3 DNA: TGTGCCAGCAGCGCAGAGGCCCTCGGCTACGAGCAGTACTTC. Protein: CASSAEALGYEQYF.

This clonotype was seen only a few times. The rearrangement uses TRBV12-3 or TRBV12-4 and TRBJ1-2, with D possibly matching TRBD1 (5 bases). Trimming removed 8 bases from V and 4 bases from J, with 14 bases in between. The CDR3 is made up of 13 amino acids. This chain's CDR3 is CASFDGGFYGYTF. CDR3 nucleotide sequence: TGTGCCAGCTTTGATGGGGGTTTCTATGGCTACACCTTC.

The table lists this clonotype with a few counts. The genes are TRBV10-2 and TRBJ2-7; 10 nucleotides line up with TRBD1. V dropped 6 bases and J dropped 7; count of bases not matched to a gene: 12. The CDR3 loop spans 15 amino acids. Germline assignment: CDR1 WSHSY and CDR2 SAAADI. CDR3 residues: CASREDRGHPREQYF. The CDR3 coding sequence is TGCGCCAGCAGGGAAGACAGGGGGCACCCCCGGGAGCAGTACTTC.

Notes on this clonotype: Just one base apart from a much larger clone, this may be a read error. This chain uses TRBV20-1 with TRBJ2-4, with TRBD2 matching 11 bases. The CDR3 totals 13 residues. Trimming removed 3 bases from V and 5 bases from J; junction bases left unmatched: 0. Germline loops: CDR1 DFQATT, CDR2 SNEGSKA (reference sequence). CDR3 coding DNA: TGCAGTGCTAGGACTAGCGGGGAAAACATTCAGTACTTC. This encodes CSARTSGENIQYF.

A few counts support this clonotype. The chain joins TRBV6-1 to TRBJ2-3, with 8 bases lining up with TRBD2. This CDR3 has 14 residues. Germline loops: CDR1 MNHNS, CDR2 SASEGT. V dropped 8 bases and J dropped 8; count of bases not matched to a gene: 12. The DNA for the CDR3 is TGTGCCAGCGGGCCAGCGGGGGCCCCACCTACGCAGTATTTT. It translates to CASGPAGAPPTQYF.

The V and J genes are TRBV3-1 and TRBJ2-7; the D is unclear. Trimming removed 1 base from V and 2 bases from J, with 6 bases in between. The CDR3 sequence is 13 residues long. Germline assignment: CDR1 LGHDT and CDR2 YNNKEL (reference sequence). The CDR3 loop is CASSQVKPYEQYF. Here the CDR3 DNA reads TGTGCCAGCAGCCAAGTTAAACCCTACGAGCAGTACTTC.